This TCR beta chain was sequenced during a study of cytomegalovirus exposure and HLA in healthy donors. Study overall: Approximately 85 million unique TCRs from HLA-typed donors were held in an early data release.

The PCR used 60 Vbeta and 13 Jbeta primers. This table comes from immunoSEQ multiplex PCR, and its TCRdb copy is limited to in-frame clones, with some not included. The data contain about 88,000 clones, 80% to 90% of them singletons. The sample consisted of PBMCs. The origin of this receptor is a man younger than 35 in good health and CMV-seronegative.

The CDR3 DNA reads as TGTGCCAGTAGTATATCAGGGGGCGGTCAGCCCCAGCATTTT. Protein product: CASSISGGGQPQHF. The chain is built from TRBV19 and TRBJ1-5; 8 bases are shared with TRBD1. V was pared by 2 bases and J by 6 bases, with 3 bases of the junction left unmatched. Germline CDR1 is LNHDA and CDR2 is SQIVND (reference sequence). CDR3 length equals 14 residues.